The 6 T cell receptor beta chains listed next were all sequenced from one sample in a study of cytomegalovirus exposure and HLA in healthy donors. Profiled with immunoSEQ multiplex PCR; TCRdb holds only in-frame clones, not every one. The table records some 46,000 clones, around 90% of them present only once. Sequencing was carried out using PBMCs. The source is a man between 18 and 29 years old in good health and CMV-seronegative.

The CDR3, as DNA: TGTGCCAGCAGCTCCAACCCGGGGGGGGCCTGGAACACTGAAGCTTTCTTT. It specifies CASSSNPGGAWNTEAFF. V and J are TRBV7-2 and TRBJ1-1; tentative D call: TRBD1 (6 bases). The CDR3 contains 17 residues. Deletions cut 4 bases from V and 1 base from J, with 19 bases between. Germline V gene lookup returns CDR1 SGHTA and CDR2 FQGNSA.

The rearrangement links TRBV19 to TRBJ2-1, with 16 bases lining up with TRBD2. Germline trimming cut 0 bases from V and 8 bases from J; bases unmatched to any gene: 10. The CDR3 sequence is 19 residues long. Per the germline V gene, CDR1 is LNHDA and CDR2 is SQIVND (reference sequence). In DNA form, the CDR3 reads TGTGCCAGTAGTATAGATACAACCGGGACTAGCGGGAGGGTGGATGAGCAGTTCTTC. Translation: CASSIDTTGTSGRVDEQFF. Complete variable domain (other parts from reference TRBV19 and TRBJ2-1): DGGITQSPKYLFRKEGQNVTLSCEQNLNHDAMYWYRQDPGQGLRLIYYSQIVNDFQKGDIAEGYSVSREKKESFPLTVTSAQKNPTAFYLCASSIDTTGTSGRVDEQFFGPGTRLTVL.

The DNA for the CDR3 is TGTGCCAGCAGTAGAGGACAGGTTGGGAACGAGCAGTACTTC. This sequence encodes CASSRGQVGNEQYF. This chain joins TRBV7-9 and TRBJ2-7, with 7 positions matching TRBD1. Germline CDR1 reads SEHNR; CDR2 reads FQNEAQ (reference sequence). The junction had 10 bases not matched to a gene; V was cut back by 6 bases and J by 5 bases. The CDR3 has 14 amino acids. Full variable domain (remainder filled in from reference TRBV7-9 and TRBJ2-7): DTGVSQNPRHKITKRGQNVTFRCDPISEHNRLYWYRQTLGQGPEFLTYFQNEAQLEKSRLLSDRFSAERPKGSFSTLEIQRTEQGDSAMYLCASSRGQVGNEQYFGPGTRLTVT.

The gene calls are TRBV7-3 and TRBJ2-2, with D perhaps TRBD2 (6 bases). CDR3 length: 17 residues. The germline V gene has CDR1 SGHTA and CDR2 FQGTGA. Trimming took 1 base from V and 1 from J, leaving 13 bases between them. The chain's CDR3 is CASSLKGGAMNTGELFF. CDR3 in DNA: TGTGCCAGCAGCTTAAAGGGCGGGGCCATGAACACCGGGGAGCTGTTTTTT.

CDR3 bases: TGTGCCAGCAGCCATCCGTCGGGGGGCTGGAACACTGAAGCTTTCTTT. Residues: CASSHPSGGWNTEAFF. V is TRBV6-6 and J is TRBJ1-1, with D perhaps TRBD1 (6 bases). The CDR3 loop spans 16 amino acids. V was cut by 6 bases and J by 1 base, with 18 bases left in between. The germline CDR1 and CDR2 sequences are MNHNY and SVGAGI (reference sequence).

This chain uses TRBV14 with TRBJ1-6; D might be TRBD1 (6 bases). Trimming took off 4 bases at V and 0 bases at J, with 10 bases between the two ends. The CDR3 is made up of 16 amino acids. CDR1 is SGHDN, CDR2 FVKESK, per germline. This CDR3 reads CASSPWTASYNSPLHF. For the CDR3, the DNA is TGTGCCAGCAGCCCGTGGACAGCCTCCTATAATTCACCCCTCCACTTT.